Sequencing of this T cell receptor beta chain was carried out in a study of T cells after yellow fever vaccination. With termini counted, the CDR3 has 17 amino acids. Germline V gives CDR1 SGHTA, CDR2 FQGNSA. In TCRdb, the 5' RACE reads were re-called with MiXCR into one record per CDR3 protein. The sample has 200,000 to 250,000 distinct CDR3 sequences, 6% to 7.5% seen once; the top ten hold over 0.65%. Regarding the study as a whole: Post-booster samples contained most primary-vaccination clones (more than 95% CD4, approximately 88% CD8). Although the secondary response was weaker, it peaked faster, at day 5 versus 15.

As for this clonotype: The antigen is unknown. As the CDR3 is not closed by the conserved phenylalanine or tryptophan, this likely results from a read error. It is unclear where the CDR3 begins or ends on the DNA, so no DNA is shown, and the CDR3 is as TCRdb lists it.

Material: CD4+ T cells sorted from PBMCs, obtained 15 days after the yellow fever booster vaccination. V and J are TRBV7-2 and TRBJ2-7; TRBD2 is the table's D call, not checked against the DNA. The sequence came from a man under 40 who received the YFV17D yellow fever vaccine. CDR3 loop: CASSLALGTKGTSGRSQ.